This T cell receptor (beta chain) was retrieved from a study of OX40 agonist ivuxolimab in advanced cancers. The wider study: In this trial design, patients received ivuxolimab intravenously at 0.01 to 10 mg/kg every 2 weeks. The study, taken as a whole, reports: The authors also found low normalized T-cell clonal expansion in some nonresponders.

This clone has a single count. Its antigen is currently unknown. Some clones are missing from TCRdb's copy, which holds only in-frame ones; the method was immunoSEQ multiplex PCR. The sample contains about 89,000 clones, approximately 91% of which appear only once. The CDR3 is 12 residues long. V lost 7 bases, J lost 4 bases, and 8 bases lay in between. Germline V gives CDR1 LNHDA, CDR2 SQIVND (reference sequence). The receptor's source is an adult with an advanced solid tumor such as melanoma, head and neck, liver or kidney cancer. The chain combines TRBV19 with TRBJ1-5, with no clear D. The sequencing here drew on CD4+ or CD8+ T cells sorted from blood, taken in a trial of the OX40 agonist ivuxolimab. CDR3 region: CASNSFNQPQHF. The DNA of the CDR3 is TGTGCCAGTAACAGTTTTAATCAGCCCCAGCATTTT. The full variable domain, in which reference TRBV19 and TRBJ1-5 provide the parts outside the CDR3, is DGGITQSPKYLFRKEGQNVTLSCEQNLNHDAMYWYRQDPGQGLRLIYYSQIVNDFQKGDIAEGYSVSREKKESFPLTVTSAQKNPTAFYLCASNSFNQPQHFGDGTRLSIL.